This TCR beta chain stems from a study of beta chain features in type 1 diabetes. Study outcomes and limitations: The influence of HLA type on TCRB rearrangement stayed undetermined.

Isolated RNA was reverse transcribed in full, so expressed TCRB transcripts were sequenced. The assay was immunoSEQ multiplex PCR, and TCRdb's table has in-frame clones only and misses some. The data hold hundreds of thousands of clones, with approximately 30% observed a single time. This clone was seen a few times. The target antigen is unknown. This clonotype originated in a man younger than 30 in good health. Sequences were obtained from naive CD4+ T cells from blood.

Here the CDR3 DNA reads TGTGCCTGGAGCCGGGGGCGAGACGAGCAGTACTTC. Its protein product is CAWSRGRDEQYF. The chain recombines TRBV30 with TRBJ2-7; D is tentatively TRBD1 or TRBD2 (6 bases each). V dropped 3 bases and J dropped 5 bases, with 11 bases sitting between them. From germline, CDR1 is GTSNPN and CDR2 SVGIG (reference sequence). The CDR3 runs to 12 residues.